This T cell receptor beta chain was profiled in a study of radiation and T cells in renal cell carcinoma. Some clones are missing from TCRdb's copy, which holds only in-frame ones; the method was immunoSEQ multiplex PCR. The sample lists 15,000 to 18,000 clones, roughly 50% occurring once. The treatment was: treatment-naive control, cytoreductive nephrectomy. The TCR comes from a middle-aged man with renal cell carcinoma. Sequenced material: tumor tissue, taken from a patient whose treatment was nephrectomy without radiotherapy.

The CDR3: CASSLDSIYEQYF. The CDR3 DNA reads as TGTGCCAGCAGCTTAGATAGCATCTACGAGCAGTACTTC. The chain is built from TRBV7-9 and TRBJ2-7; no definite D call. The ends were cut back, 1 base at V and 3 bases at J, with 7 bases in the middle. The CDR3 contains 13 residues. The germline V gene encodes CDR1 SEHNR and CDR2 FQNEAQ (reference sequence).